Sequencing of this T cell receptor (beta chain) was carried out in a study of T cell repertoires and HLA-DP antigens. For the study at large: Transduced HeLa cells presented HLA-DP to CD4+ T cells. General study results and limits: No separate analysis of naive versus memory CD4+ cells was done.

The primer mix covered 54 TRBV segments and 13 TRBJ segments. For pre-culture CD4+ samples, the target was approximately 200,000 T cell genomes. Sequencing was performed with immunoSEQ multiplex PCR; in TCRdb, only in-frame clones are kept and a portion is missing. The sample has 85,000 to 90,000 clones, about 89% seen once. CDR3 length: 12 amino acids. CDR1 and CDR2 (germline): SGHNT, YENEEA. The V end was cut by 5 bases, the J end by 7 bases, with 12 bases between. In the case of this clone: Its antigen remains unknown.

This receptor was taken from a man aged 45-60 years in good health and CMV-seronegative. The chain recombines TRBV11-3 with TRBJ2-7, with D perhaps TRBD2 (7 bases). What was sequenced was CD4+ T cells from PBMCs. CDR3 sequence (DNA): TGTGCCAGCAGCCCGGGGGGCCGGGAGCAGTACTTC. It is translated as CASSPGGREQYF.